These 8 T cell receptor beta chains share one sample of origin, sequenced in a study of T-cell memory formation after mild COVID-19 (dated by TCRdb to 2020 to 2023). The library was made by 5' RACE. Sequencing relied on an Illumina NovaSeq 6000. TCRdb took the public reads, trimmed them with fastp at Q25, ran MiXCR for clone calling and kept in-frame beta chains. Entries are consolidated by CDR3 protein sequence, retaining the most common genes and DNA. This sample is represented by 500,000 to 600,000 distinct CDR3 sequences; 18% of them were singletons. Clones ranked in the top ten supply approximately 12% of the sample. Material for sequencing was PBMCs or a T cell subset sorted from them (not recorded which). These receptors were obtained from an adult woman who had mild COVID-19 (a few samples of this study predate the infection). The sample titles of this study are shuffled in the database, so cell type and time point are left out; the donor was told from shared clones.

J is TRBJ1-1 and V is TRBV29-1; D is uncertain. V was cut by 4 bases and J by 0 bases, with 15 bases left in between. The germline V gene has CDR1 SQVTM and CDR2 ANQGSEA. CDR3 length: 15 amino acids. DNA for the CDR3: TGCAGCGTTGGGCGGGCAGAAAGTATGAACACTGAAGCTTTCTTT. Amino acid sequence: CSVGRAESMNTEAFF.

The genes are TRBV9 and TRBJ2-1; D is perhaps TRBD2 (5 bases). V lost 0 bases and J 7 bases, leaving 17 bases between the germline ends. The germline V gene encodes CDR1 SGDLS and CDR2 YYNGEE. The CDR3 spans 16 residues. As DNA, the CDR3 is TGTGCCAGCAGCGTAGAGTCTAGTGGAGGCTTTAATGAGCAGTTCTTC. Its protein product is CASSVESSGGFNEQFF.

This chain joins TRBV24-1 and TRBJ2-1; D not resolved. This CDR3 is 13 amino acids long. Germline V gives CDR1 KGHDR, CDR2 SFDVKD. The V end was cut by 2 bases, the J end by 8 bases, with 9 bases between. CDR3: CATSDSPTDEQFF. The CDR3 DNA reads as TGTGCCACCAGTGATTCACCTACTGATGAGCAGTTCTTC.

The CDR3 coding sequence is TGTGCCAGCAGTGAAATAGCGGGATTCGTCTGGGGTGAGCAGTTCTTC. This gives the protein CASSEIAGFVWGEQFF. The chain is built from TRBV6-6 and TRBJ2-1; 8 bases map to TRBD2. The CDR3 covers 16 residues. Germline CDR1 reads MNHNY; CDR2 reads SVGAGI (reference sequence). Germline trimming cut 5 bases from V and 9 bases from J; bases unmatched to any gene: 15.

The chain combines TRBV5-6 with TRBJ2-1; 9 positions agree with TRBD1. Germline V lookup: CDR1 SGHDT, CDR2 YYEEEE. The V segment lost 2 bases and the J segment 6 bases; nucleotides outside the gene matches: 9. The CDR3 runs to 16 residues. In DNA, the CDR3 is TGTGCCAGCAGCTTTAGGATACAGACAGGGGGCAATGAGCAGTTCTTC. It encodes CASSFRIQTGGNEQFF.

In its sample, this clonotype was seen a few times. The chain employs TRBV15 and TRBJ2-3; 12 nucleotides align to TRBD2. The junction had 6 bases not matched to a gene; V was cut back by 1 base and J by 7 bases. Per germline, CDR1 LNHNV and CDR2 YYDKDF (reference sequence). The CDR3 contains 16 residues. CDR3 bases: TGTGCCACCAGCAGAGGAGCCCTAGCGGGGGGGTATACGCAGTATTTT. Translating it yields CATSRGALAGGYTQYF.

The chain carries TRBV9 and TRBJ2-5; the D is unclear. This CDR3 spans 13 amino acids. CDR1 is SGDLS, CDR2 YYNGEE, per germline. V shed 6 bases and J shed 4 bases, with 13 bases lying between them. As DNA, the CDR3 is TGTGCCAGCACCGACTCCGTGGGAGAGACCCAGTACTTC. This encodes CASTDSVGETQYF.

The V call is TRBV24-1, the J call TRBJ2-3, with 8 bases aligning to TRBD1. The CDR3 has 16 amino acids. Germline CDR1 KGHDR, CDR2 SFDVKD. The V segment lost 3 bases and the J segment 4 bases; nucleotides outside the gene matches: 8. In nucleotides, the CDR3 is TGTGCCACCAGTGATGCGGACAGGGTCGTTTCAGATACGCAGTATTTT. It is translated as CATSDADRVVSDTQYF.